The next 25 T cell receptor beta chains were all read from a single sample in a study of cytomegalovirus exposure and HLA in healthy donors. Data came from immunoSEQ multiplex PCR; TCRdb stores just in-frame clones and leaves some out. The sample contains 65,000 or so clones, over 85% of which appear only once. The sequenced material came from PBMCs. The origin of the receptors is a man younger than 30 in good health and CMV-seropositive.

The gene calls are TRBV10-3 and TRBJ1-2, with D perhaps TRBD1 (6 bases). This CDR3 region has 13 residues. Germline CDR1 ENHRY, CDR2 SYGVKD. The germline V and J ends were trimmed by 3 bases and 4 bases, with 9 bases remaining between them. CDR3 sequence: CAISDQGPYGYTF. The DNA of the CDR3 is TGTGCCATCAGTGATCAGGGGCCCTATGGCTACACCTTC.

The chain employs TRBV18 and TRBJ2-7; tentative D call: TRBD1 (7 bases). This CDR3 contains 15 residues. The germline gives CDR1 KGHSH, CDR2 LQKENI. V was pared by 4 bases and J by 5 bases, with 18 bases between. In DNA, the CDR3 is TGTGCCAGCTCACGGGTCGGGCAGGGGGGCGACGAGCAGTACTTC. It is translated as CASSRVGQGGDEQYF.

V is TRBV28 and J is TRBJ1-3; D unclear. Trimming removed 8 bases at V and 0 bases at J, with 8 bases between. This CDR3 is 13 amino acids long. Germline CDR1 MDHEN, CDR2 SYDVKM. For the CDR3, the DNA is TGTGCCAGCTTTCCGGGCTCTGGAAACACCATATATTTT. It translates to CASFPGSGNTIYF.

V gene TRBV4-3 combines with J gene TRBJ2-2; the match to TRBD1 covers 10 bases. V lost 0 bases, J lost 5 bases, and 12 bases stayed unmatched. Germline-derived CDR1 and CDR2 are LGHNA and YSLEER. The CDR3 totals 19 residues. The chain's CDR3 is CASSQDTRRTGGGTGELFF. The CDR3 DNA is TGCGCCAGCAGCCAAGATACAAGAAGGACAGGGGGTGGTACCGGGGAGCTGTTTTTT.

The chain combines TRBV9 with TRBJ2-1, with 8 bases fitting TRBD2. The CDR3 has 15 residues. Losses at the gene ends were 4 bases for V and 2 bases for J; bases not matched to a gene: 5. CDR1 SGDLS and CDR2 YYNGEE come from the germline V gene. The CDR3 coding sequence is TGTGCCAGCAGCCTTACTAGCGGCACCTACAATGAGCAGTTCTTC. Translating gives CASSLTSGTYNEQFF.

This chain uses TRBV30 with TRBJ2-2; 7 bases match TRBD2. V dropped 1 base and J dropped 5; count of bases not matched to a gene: 1. Germline V lookup: CDR1 GTSNPN, CDR2 SVGIG (reference sequence). This CDR3 has 13 residues. The CDR3 DNA reads TGTGCCTGGAGTGGCGGGGGAACCGGGGAGCTGTTTTTT. It specifies CAWSGGGTGELFF.

The V call is TRBV6-4, the J call TRBJ2-5; possible D gene TRBD2, 6 bases. The V gene's germline CDR1 is MRHNA and CDR2 SNTAGT. V gave up 3 bases and J gave up 0 bases, with 14 bases separating them. There are 16 residues in the CDR3. This CDR3 is CASSERRGTYQETQYF. CDR3 DNA sequence: TGTGCCAGCAGTGAAAGACGAGGGACTTACCAAGAGACCCAGTACTTC.

This sequence joins TRBV4-3 and TRBJ2-2; D unclear. CDR1 and CDR2 (germline): LGHNA, YSLEER. The CDR3 consists of 14 residues. V was clipped by 0 bases and J by 4 bases, with 6 bases between them. CDR3 sequence reads: CASSQERSTGELFF. CDR3 in DNA: TGCGCCAGCAGCCAAGAACGGTCCACCGGGGAGCTGTTTTTT.

This clone was seen only once. CDR3 sequence reads: CASSSSRANTEAFF. CDR3 nucleotides: TGTGCCAGCAGCTCGTCCAGGGCGAACACTGAAGCTTTCTTT. This sequence joins TRBV11-3 and TRBJ1-1, with a tentative D call TRBD1 (5 bases). Germline V gene lookup returns CDR1 SGHNT and CDR2 YENEEA. The CDR3 is 14 residues long. V lost 4 bases, J lost 1 base, and 10 bases lay in between.

The chain links TRBV28 to TRBJ1-5; tentative D call: TRBD1 (6 bases). V was cut by 2 bases and J by 10 bases, with 15 bases left in between. This CDR3 is 14 amino acids long. The germline V gene encodes CDR1 MDHEN and CDR2 SYDVKM. The CDR3 protein is CASSLAGAIFPQHF. Here the CDR3 DNA reads TGTGCCAGCAGTTTAGCGGGGGCAATTTTTCCCCAGCATTTT.

The V call is TRBV30, the J call TRBJ2-7, with unresolved D. The germline V gene has CDR1 GTSNPN and CDR2 SVGIG (reference sequence). This CDR3 has 13 amino acids. CDR3 sequence (DNA): TGTGCGCGCGGCCGAAATAGCTCCTACGAGCAGTACTTC. Translating gives CARGRNSSYEQYF. Drawing the rest from reference TRBV30 and TRBJ2-7, the complete variable domain is SQTIHQWPATLVQPVGSPLSLECTVEGTSNPNLYWYRQAAGRGLQLLFYSVGIGQISSEVPQNLSASRPQDRQFILSSKKLLLSDSGFYLCARGRNSSYEQYFGPGTRLTVT.

The chain carries TRBV18 and TRBJ2-3; D unclear. CDR3 size: 13 residues. V was clipped by 3 bases and J by 2 bases, with 6 bases between them. The germline CDR1 and CDR2 sequences are KGHSH and LQKENI. The CDR3 reads CASSPPSTDTQYF. The CDR3 nucleotides read TGTGCCAGCTCACCCCCGTCCACAGATACGCAGTATTTT.

V is TRBV6-6 and J is TRBJ2-3; TRBD2 matches at 8 bases. The junction had 10 bases not matched to a gene; V was cut back by 4 bases and J by 4 bases. The length of the CDR3 is 16 residues. Germline V gene data show CDR1 as MNHNY and CDR2 as SVGAGI (reference sequence). DNA of the CDR3: TGTGCCAGCAGTTTTGGAACGGGAGGGATGCCAGATACGCAGTATTTT. It translates to CASSFGTGGMPDTQYF.

This clone has only a few counts. The chain joins TRBV4-2 to TRBJ2-7, with TRBD2 matching 14 bases. Germline-derived CDR1 and CDR2 are LGHNA and YNFKEQ. J gave up 7 bases and V 4 bases, and 6 bases lay outside the gene matches. The CDR3 runs 15 residues. CDR3 region: CASSPGLAGAREQYF. The CDR3 DNA is TGTGCCAGCAGCCCGGGACTAGCGGGAGCAAGGGAGCAGTACTTC.

The V call is TRBV6-1, the J call TRBJ2-3, with D possibly matching TRBD1 (6 bases). This CDR3 is built from 15 residues. Trimming took off 2 bases at V and 8 bases at J, with 17 bases between the two ends. CDR1 is MNHNS, CDR2 SASEGT, per germline. The CDR3 here is CASSESQGSLGTQYF. The DNA for the CDR3 is TGTGCCAGCAGTGAAAGTCAGGGGAGCCTAGGTACGCAGTATTTT.

The chain is built from TRBV9 and TRBJ2-3; D uncertain. Looked up from germline, CDR1 is SGDLS and CDR2 is YYNGEE. The CDR3 is 14 amino acids. Between the trimmed V and J ends, which lost 0 bases and 0 bases, there was a span of 5 bases. The CDR3 region is CASSVGRSTDTQYF. The CDR3 DNA follows: TGTGCCAGCAGCGTAGGCAGAAGCACAGATACGCAGTATTTT.

This clone was found once. This CDR3 reads CASTPLGGQDNYGYTF. CDR3 nucleotides: TGTGCCAGCACCCCCCTGGGAGGACAGGACAACTATGGCTACACCTTC. The rearrangement links TRBV7-9 to TRBJ1-2; 7 positions agree with TRBD1. This CDR3 comprises 16 residues. Germline values: CDR1 SEHNR, CDR2 FQNEAQ (reference sequence). V shed 7 bases, J shed 2 bases, and the junction held 13 bases outside the gene matches.

The chain joins TRBV11-2 to TRBJ2-2; 8 nucleotides match TRBD1. The CDR3 spans 18 residues. The V gene's germline CDR1 is SGHAT and CDR2 FQNNGV. J gave up 6 bases and V 0 bases, and 12 bases lay outside the gene matches. CDR3 nucleotide sequence: TGTGCCAGCAGCTTAGAATACTGGGACAGGCATACTCCCGGGGAGCTGTTTTTT. Translated: CASSLEYWDRHTPGELFF.

The rearrangement uses TRBV28 and TRBJ2-3, with TRBD2 identical over 7 bases. CDR1 and CDR2 (germline): MDHEN, SYDVKM. With V trimmed by 6 bases and J by 4 bases, 4 bases remained unmatched. The CDR3 consists of 13 residues. The CDR3 loop reads CASSWTSSDTQYF. The DNA of the CDR3 is TGTGCCAGCAGCTGGACTAGTTCAGATACGCAGTATTTT.

V and J are TRBV6-4 and TRBJ2-3, with TRBD2 matching 12 bases. Trimming at V came to 0 bases and at J to 3 bases, leaving 4 bases not matched to a gene. Germline V gives CDR1 MRHNA, CDR2 SNTAGT. This CDR3 contains 17 residues. The DNA of the CDR3 is TGTGCCAGCAGTGACTCCCCGACTAGCGGGGGTACAGATACGCAGTATTTT. It translates to CASSDSPTSGGTDTQYF.

V and J are TRBV19 and TRBJ2-1; 8 nucleotides line up with TRBD2. From germline, CDR1 is LNHDA and CDR2 SQIVND (reference sequence). CDR3 length equals 15 residues. The trim removed 3 bases at V and 4 bases at J, leaving 5 bases unmatched. The CDR3 nucleotides read TGTGCCAGTAGTATGGGAGCGGGGGCATACAATGAGCAGTTCTTC. It specifies CASSMGAGAYNEQFF.

The rearrangement links TRBV5-1 to TRBJ1-2; 7 bases align to TRBD1. The length of the CDR3 is 16 residues. The trim removed 2 bases at V and 5 bases at J, leaving 12 bases unmatched. Germline CDR1 and CDR2: SGHRS and YFSETQ. The CDR3 DNA reads TGCGCCAGCAGCTTCCGGGACAGCCTAACCGTATATGGCTACACCTTC. The encoded protein is CASSFRDSLTVYGYTF.

This clone was found a few times. The rearrangement links TRBV15 to TRBJ2-6, with TRBD1 identical over 8 bases. CDR1 and CDR2 (germline): LNHNV, YYDKDF (reference sequence). Trimming took 3 bases from V and 0 from J; bases not matched to a gene: 4. The length of the CDR3 is 17 residues. The CDR3 coding sequence is TGTGCCACCAGCAGGGGACAGGCGTACTCTGGGGCCAACGTCCTGACTTTC. It specifies CATSRGQAYSGANVLTF. The variable domain in full, completed from reference TRBV15 and TRBJ2-6, reads DAMVIQNPRYQVTQFGKPVTLSCSQTLNHNVMYWYQQKSSQAPKLLFHYYDKDFNNEADTPDNFQSRRPNTSFCFLDIRSPGLGDTAMYLCATSRGQAYSGANVLTFGAGSRLTVL.

The CDR3 nucleotides read TGCAGTGCCCGGGACAGTGAAGCTTTCTTT. It codes for CSARDSEAFF. The chain joins TRBV20-1 to TRBJ1-1; TRBD1 aligns across 7 bases. Germline loops: CDR1 DFQATT, CDR2 SNEGSKA (reference sequence). V lost 6 bases, J lost 7 bases, and 2 bases stayed unmatched. The CDR3 is made up of 10 amino acids.

The chain carries TRBV7-6 and TRBJ2-3; D might be TRBD2 (6 bases). The V gene lost 4 bases and the J gene lost 7 bases, with 30 bases spanning the gap. The CDR3 contains 19 residues. Germline CDR1 SGHVS, CDR2 FNYEAQ. CDR3 coding DNA: TGTGCCAGCAGCTACAAGAGTCCCCCGGGACTTGGCAAACTCTATACGCAGTATTTT. Protein sequence: CASSYKSPPGLGKLYTQYF.